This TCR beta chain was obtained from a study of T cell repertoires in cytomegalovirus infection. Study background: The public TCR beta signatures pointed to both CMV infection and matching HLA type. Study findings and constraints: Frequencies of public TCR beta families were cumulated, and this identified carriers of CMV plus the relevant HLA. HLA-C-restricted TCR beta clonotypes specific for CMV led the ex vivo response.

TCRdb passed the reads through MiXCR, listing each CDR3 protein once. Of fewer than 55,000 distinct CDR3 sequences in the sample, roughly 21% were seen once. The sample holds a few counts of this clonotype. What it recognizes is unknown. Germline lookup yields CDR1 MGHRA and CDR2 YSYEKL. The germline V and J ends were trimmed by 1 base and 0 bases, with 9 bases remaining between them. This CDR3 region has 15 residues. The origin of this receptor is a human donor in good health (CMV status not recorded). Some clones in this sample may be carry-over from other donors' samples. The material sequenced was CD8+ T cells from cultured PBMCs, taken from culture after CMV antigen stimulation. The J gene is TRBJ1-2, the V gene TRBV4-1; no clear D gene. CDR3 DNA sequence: TGCGCCAGCAGCCAAGGTCCAATAACTAACTATGGCTACACCTTC. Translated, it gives CASSQGPITNYGYTF.